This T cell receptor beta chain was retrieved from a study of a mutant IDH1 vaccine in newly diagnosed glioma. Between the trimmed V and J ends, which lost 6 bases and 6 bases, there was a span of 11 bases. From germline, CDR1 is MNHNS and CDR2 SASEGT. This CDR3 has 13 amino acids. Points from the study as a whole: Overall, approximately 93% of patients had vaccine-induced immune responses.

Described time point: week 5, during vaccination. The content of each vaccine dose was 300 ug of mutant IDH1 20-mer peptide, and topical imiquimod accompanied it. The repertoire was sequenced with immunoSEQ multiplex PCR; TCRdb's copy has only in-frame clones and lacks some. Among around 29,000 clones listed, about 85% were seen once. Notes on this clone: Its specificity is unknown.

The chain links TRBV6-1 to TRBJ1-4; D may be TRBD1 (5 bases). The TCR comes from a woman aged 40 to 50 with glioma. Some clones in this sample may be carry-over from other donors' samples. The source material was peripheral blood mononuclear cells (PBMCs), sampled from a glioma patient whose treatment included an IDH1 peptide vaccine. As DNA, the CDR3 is TGTGCCAGCAGGTCAGGGCTCGATGAAAAACTGTTTTTT. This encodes CASRSGLDEKLFF.